This entry lists 27 T cell receptor beta chains sequenced from one sample in a study of T cells in Graves' hyperthyroidism and ophthalmopathy. It was RNA transcripts that yielded the amplified TCR beta CDR3 regions. Initially, a first-round RT-PCR of the TCR CDR3 employed the HTBI primer set. A single record per CDR3 protein comes from TCRdb applying MiXCR to the multiplex PCR reads. The sample lists about half a million distinct CDR3 sequences, around a quarter occurring once. Sequencing was done on a sample of blood. All receptors derive from a woman aged 30 to 39 with Graves' ophthalmopathy.

This clonotype was detected only a few times. The V gene is TRBV6-1, the J gene TRBJ2-2; no clear D. The V end was cut by 2 bases, the J end by 6 bases, with 13 bases between. Germline assignment: CDR1 MNHNS and CDR2 SASEGT. This CDR3 has 15 residues. CDR3 sequence (DNA): TGTGCCAGCAGTGAACCGTTGGGTAGGCCCGGGGAGCTGTTTTTT. Translated: CASSEPLGRPGELFF.

This sequence joins TRBV6-2 or TRBV6-3 and TRBJ1-2; no firm D call. The CDR3 runs to 14 residues. Per germline, CDR1 MNHEY and CDR2 SVGEGT. The ends were cut back, 3 bases at V and 8 bases at J, with 16 bases in the middle. CDR3 loop: CASSYPEASWGYTF. CDR3 DNA sequence: TGTGCCAGCAGTTATCCGGAGGCGTCATGGGGCTACACCTTC.

This clonotype has a count of ten or more. V usage is TRBV6-5 and J usage is TRBJ1-2; no definite D call. Trimming shortened V by 6 bases and J by 2 bases, and 13 bases separated the two germline ends. Germline CDR1 is MNHEY and CDR2 is SVGAGI. The CDR3 extends over 14 amino acids. The chain's CDR3 is CASSLYGDNYGYTF. In DNA, the CDR3 is TGTGCCAGCAGCCTCTACGGAGACAACTATGGCTACACCTTC.

The rearrangement links TRBV20-1 to TRBJ2-5; D possibly corresponds to TRBD2 (6 bases). Germline values: CDR1 DFQATT, CDR2 SNEGSKA (reference sequence). This CDR3 spans 15 amino acids. V lost 5 bases and J lost 0, with 16 bases in between. CDR3 sequence: CSADGDFEYQETQYF. In nucleotides, the CDR3 is TGCAGTGCTGATGGGGACTTTGAGTACCAAGAGACCCAGTACTTC.

This clonotype came up many times. The V and J genes are TRBV19 and TRBJ1-1; TRBD1 matches at 7 bases. The CDR3 consists of 15 residues. Germline V lookup: CDR1 LNHDA, CDR2 SQIVND (reference sequence). V lost 4 bases and J lost 3; bases outside the gene matches: 8. CDR3 in DNA: TGTGCCAGTAGTAACGACAGGGAAGTACACACTGAAGCTTTCTTT. As protein: CASSNDREVHTEAFF.

This clonotype was detected ten times or more. V and J are TRBV27 and TRBJ2-5; 9 nucleotides match TRBD1. CDR1 is MNHEY and CDR2 is SMNVEV in the germline V gene (reference sequence). The CDR3 contains 14 residues. V dropped 6 bases and J dropped 2; count of bases not matched to a gene: 4. The CDR3 loop is CASRGTGRQETQYF. CDR3 DNA sequence: TGTGCCAGCAGGGGGACAGGGAGACAAGAGACCCAGTACTTC.

This clonotype was seen more than once but under ten times. The chain uses TRBV7-8 and TRBJ1-5; possible D gene TRBD1, 5 bases. The V gene lost 4 bases and the J gene lost 6 bases, with 10 bases spanning the gap. CDR1 is SGHVS and CDR2 is FQNEAQ in the germline V gene. This CDR3 has 13 amino acids. This CDR3 reads CASSSQGAQPQHF. The DNA for the CDR3 is TGTGCCAGCAGCTCCCAGGGTGCTCAGCCCCAGCATTTT.

This clonotype was seen ten or more times. The rearrangement joins TRBV25-1 to TRBJ2-7, with D possibly being TRBD2 (7 bases). V dropped 10 bases and J dropped 2 bases, with 15 bases sitting between them. This CDR3 region has 13 residues. CDR1 and CDR2 (germline): MGHDK, SYGVNS. The DNA of the CDR3 is TGTGCCACTGCGGGGAGGGGGGCCTACGAGCAGTACTTC. Amino acids: CATAGRGAYEQYF.

The rearrangement uses TRBV27 and TRBJ1-5; D perhaps matches TRBD1 (6 bases). V was shortened by 6 bases and J by 5 bases, with 14 bases between the two germline ends. Germline V gene lookup returns CDR1 MNHEY and CDR2 SMNVEV (reference sequence). This CDR3 is 14 amino acids long. The CDR3 protein is CASSHDRTDQPQHF. CDR3 DNA: TGTGCCAGCAGCCACGACAGGACGGATCAGCCCCAGCATTTT.

This clonotype has at least ten counts. The V gene is TRBV6-1, the J gene TRBJ2-7; D uncertain. Between the trimmed V and J ends, which lost 3 bases and 6 bases, there was a span of 9 bases. The CDR3 contains 12 residues. Germline V gene data show CDR1 as MNHNS and CDR2 as SASEGT. The CDR3 spells CASSDSGGEQYF. In nucleotides, the CDR3 is TGTGCCAGCAGTGATTCGGGTGGCGAGCAGTACTTC.

This clonotype has a count of ten or more. The chain combines TRBV6-2 or TRBV6-3 with TRBJ2-7; TRBD1 is a possible D gene (6 bases). Germline V gives CDR1 MNHEY, CDR2 SVGEGT. The CDR3 length is 17 residues. Between the trimmed V and J ends, which lost 0 bases and 4 bases, there was a span of 19 bases. DNA of the CDR3: TGTGCCAGCAGTTACTCGTCTTATTTCACAGGGCGGTACGAGCAGTACTTC. This gives the protein CASSYSSYFTGRYEQYF.

The chain employs TRBV6-2 or TRBV6-3 and TRBJ1-3; D possibly corresponds to TRBD1 (5 bases). Trimming cost V 6 bases and J 0 bases, with 21 bases left between them. The CDR3 contains 18 residues. CDR1 is MNHEY and CDR2 is SVGEGT in the germline V gene. CDR3 amino acids: CASRGWRKPGGSGNTIYF. The DNA of the CDR3 is TGTGCCAGCAGGGGGTGGCGTAAACCTGGGGGCTCTGGAAACACCATATATTTT.

This clonotype was detected many times. V gene TRBV2 combines with J gene TRBJ2-2; 7 bases align to TRBD1. The CDR3 contains 14 residues. Germline V gene lookup returns CDR1 SNHLY and CDR2 FYNNEI. Losses at the gene ends were 6 bases for V and 4 bases for J; bases not matched to a gene: 5. DNA for the CDR3: TGTGCCAGCAGGCCCGGGACAGCCACCGGGGAGCTGTTTTTT. It translates to CASRPGTATGELFF. The whole variable domain, remainder taken from reference TRBV2 and TRBJ2-2, is EPEVTQTPSHQVTQMGQEVILRCVPISNHLYFYWYRQILGQKVEFLVSFYNNEISEKSEIFDDQFSVERPDGSNFTLKIRSTKLEDSAMYFCASRPGTATGELFFGEGSRLTVL.

This clonotype was observed a single time. This sequence may be a read error, since a much larger clone differs from it by one base. The chain employs TRBV19 and TRBJ2-2; D may be TRBD2 (5 bases). Germline V lookup: CDR1 LNHDA, CDR2 SQIVND (reference sequence). The CDR3 extends over 15 amino acids. CDR3 nucleotide sequence: TGTGCCAGTAGTAAGACGGACGGGAACACCGGGGAGCTGTGTTTT. The encoded protein is CASSKTDGNTGELCF. Full variable domain (remainder filled in from reference TRBV19 and TRBJ2-2): DGGITQSPKYLFRKEGQNVTLSCEQNLNHDAMYWYRQDPGQGLRLIYYSQIVNDFQKGDIAEGYSVSREKKESFPLTVTSAQKNPTAFYLCASSKTDGNTGELCFGEGSRLTVL.

In its sample, this clonotype was seen many times. V usage is TRBV15 and J usage is TRBJ2-7; D is perhaps TRBD1 (6 bases). The germline gives CDR1 LNHNV, CDR2 YYDKDF (reference sequence). V was trimmed by 0 bases and J by 11 bases, leaving 11 bases between them. The CDR3 totals 12 residues. CDR3: CATSRENREEYF. CDR3 DNA sequence: TGTGCCACCAGCAGAGAAAACAGGGAAGAGTACTTC.

This clonotype was detected a few times. The chain uses TRBV6-2 or TRBV6-3 and TRBJ2-7; D not resolved. The CDR3 consists of 13 residues. Germline-derived CDR1 and CDR2 are MNHEY and SVGEGT. V dropped 5 bases and J dropped 3 bases, with 11 bases sitting between them. CDR3 sequence (DNA): TGTGCCAGCAGTCCCCCGTGGGGCTACGAGCAGTACTTC. Amino acid sequence: CASSPPWGYEQYF.

This clonotype was counted ten times or more. This sequence joins TRBV27 and TRBJ2-7; D gene unclear. Per the germline V gene, CDR1 is MNHEY and CDR2 is SMNVEV (reference sequence). This CDR3 spans 13 amino acids. Between the trimmed V and J ends, which lost 0 bases and 2 bases, there was a span of 5 bases. The CDR3 loop is CASSLSVTYEQYF. The CDR3 coding sequence is TGTGCCAGCAGTTTATCAGTGACCTACGAGCAGTACTTC.

This clonotype was seen at least ten times. J is TRBJ2-5 and V is TRBV19, with 8 bases that match TRBD1. The CDR3 sequence is 16 residues long. V lost 4 bases to trimming and J lost 2 bases; unmatched junction nucleotides: 9. Germline CDR1 LNHDA, CDR2 SQIVND (reference sequence). The CDR3 loop is CASSTPGDRQQETQYF. The DNA of the CDR3 is TGTGCCAGTAGTACCCCTGGGGACAGGCAACAAGAGACCCAGTACTTC.

This clonotype showed up many times. This rearrangement joins TRBV13 to TRBJ1-1; no clear D. This CDR3 is 13 amino acids long. From germline, CDR1 is PRHDT and CDR2 FYEKMQ (reference sequence). The V gene lost 2 bases and the J gene lost 3 bases, with 7 bases spanning the gap. The CDR3 coding sequence is TGTGCCAGCAGCTTAATCGGGTACACTGAAGCTTTCTTT. Residues: CASSLIGYTEAFF.

V and J are TRBV12-3 or TRBV12-4 and TRBJ1-5; a possible D gene is TRBD1 (6 bases). The ends were cut back, 5 bases at V and 6 bases at J, with 17 bases in the middle. The CDR3 covers 15 residues. The DNA of the CDR3 is TGTGCCAGCAGTACACACAGGGACGGCCGTCAGCCCCAGCATTTT. As protein: CASSTHRDGRQPQHF.

The gene calls are TRBV7-8 and TRBJ2-2; D gene uncertain. The length of the CDR3 is 15 residues. V lost 4 bases, J lost 1 base, and 10 bases lay in between. Germline CDR1 SGHVS, CDR2 FQNEAQ. Here the CDR3 DNA reads TGTGCCAGCAGCTCCGGACGCCTGAACACCGGGGAGCTGTTTTTT. Protein: CASSSGRLNTGELFF.

Here the CDR3 reads CASSQGLAGVGTGELFF. The CDR3 nucleotides read TGTGCCAGCAGCCAGGGACTAGCGGGAGTCGGGACCGGGGAGCTGTTTTTT. This sequence joins TRBV11-2 and TRBJ2-2; 14 bases match TRBD2. The junction had 7 bases not matched to a gene; V was cut back by 5 bases and J by 5 bases. Looked up from germline, CDR1 is SGHAT and CDR2 is FQNNGV. The CDR3 sequence is 17 residues long.

This clonotype was counted a few times. The CDR3 nucleotides are TGTGCCAGCAGCCAACCACTTACCGGGACAGGGGACACCGGGGAGCTGTTTTTT. Its translation: CASSQPLTGTGDTGELFF. This chain uses TRBV3-1 with TRBJ2-2; 10 positions agree with TRBD1. Trimming removed 2 bases from V and 3 bases from J; junction bases left unmatched: 9. The CDR3 totals 18 residues. Germline V gene data show CDR1 as LGHDT and CDR2 as YNNKEL (reference sequence).

This clonotype was found once. J is TRBJ2-5 and V is TRBV28; D call uncertain. Germline CDR1 MDHEN, CDR2 SYDVKM. The CDR3 has 13 amino acids. Trimming took off 4 bases at V and 1 base at J, with 7 bases between the two ends. CDR3 sequence (DNA): TGTGCCAGCAGTTACCCCTCCCAAGAGACCCAGTACTTC. Translation: CASSYPSQETQYF.

V gene TRBV25-1 combines with J gene TRBJ2-5; 15 positions agree with TRBD2. Per the germline V gene, CDR1 is MGHDK and CDR2 is SYGVNS. The CDR3 consists of 19 residues. With 5 bases clipped from V and 2 bases from J, the junction kept 12 bases outside the gene matches. The CDR3 region is CASSRRTSGRAGGQETQYF. CDR3 nucleotides: TGTGCCAGCAGTCGGCGGACTAGCGGGAGGGCCGGGGGACAAGAGACCCAGTACTTC.

This clonotype was seen ten or more times. This rearrangement joins TRBV14 to TRBJ1-2; D gene ambiguous. CDR1 is SGHDN, CDR2 FVKESK, per germline. This CDR3 has 15 amino acids. V shed 4 bases and J shed 2 bases, with 14 bases lying between them. In DNA, the CDR3 is TGTGCCAGCAGCCCGGGCCCCGCTACCAACTATGGCTACACCTTC. The encoded protein is CASSPGPATNYGYTF.

The chain links TRBV28 to TRBJ2-2; D may be TRBD2 (5 bases). V dropped 5 bases and J dropped 5 bases, with 15 bases sitting between them. Per the germline V gene, CDR1 is MDHEN and CDR2 is SYDVKM. There are 15 residues in the CDR3. The CDR3 DNA reads TGTGCCAGCAGTCCTTTCCGGAGAGGGACCGGGGAGCTGTTTTTT. It translates to CASSPFRRGTGELFF.